This T cell receptor (beta chain) was captured in a study of T cell repertoires in cytomegalovirus infection. TCRdb ran MiXCR on the reads and lists one entry per CDR3 protein. The table records fewer than 200,000 distinct CDR3 sequences, 8% to 10% of them present only once. This clonotype was counted ten times or more. Germline V gene lookup returns CDR1 LGHNA and CDR2 YNFKEQ. Deletions cut 5 bases from V and 4 bases from J, with 12 bases between. This CDR3 is 13 amino acids long. The sample taken for sequencing was PBMCs. The sequence was collected from a human donor in good health (CMV status not recorded). Some clones in this sample may be carry-over from other donors' samples. The chain employs TRBV4-2 and TRBJ2-7, with D possibly being TRBD2 (6 bases). The chain's CDR3 is CASSGGNTYEQYF. The CDR3 bases are TGTGCCAGCAGCGGGGGGAATACATACGAGCAGTACTTC.